This TCR beta chain was captured by sequencing in a study of immune evolution from preneoplasia to lung adenocarcinoma. Per the germline V gene, CDR1 is SGHTA and CDR2 is FQGNSA. Germline trimming cut 3 bases from V and 1 base from J; bases unmatched to any gene: 2. The CDR3 totals 15 residues. Points from the study as a whole: Clonality was highest in normal lung, lower in later-stage lesions apparently.

The protocol was immunoSEQ multiplex PCR, while the TCRdb copy is restricted to in-frame clones and leaves out a portion. The table records roughly 38,000 clones, under 85% of them present only once. On this clone itself: The target antigen is unknown.

The V call is TRBV7-2, the J call TRBJ2-2, with 7 bases matching TRBD1. The TCR originated in a person aged 55-75 years with lung adenocarcinoma. The sample comprised FFPE invasive lung adenocarcinoma tissue. CDR3: CASSLNRGNTGELFF. CDR3 nucleotides: TGTGCCAGCAGCTTGAACAGGGGGAACACCGGGGAGCTGTTTTTT.